The 9 T cell receptor beta chains below were found in one sample sequenced in a study of blood T cell repertoires in COVID-19. Only in-frame clones appear in the TCRdb table, and some are missing; sequencing was by immunoSEQ multiplex PCR. The profile shows 200,000 to 250,000 clones, 82% of them singletons. Sequencing used peripheral blood. Receptors originate from a woman in her sixties or seventies with acute or convalescent COVID-19.

The chain joins TRBV4-1 to TRBJ1-1; D remains unclear. CDR3 length equals 12 residues. CDR1 is MGHRA and CDR2 is YSYEKL in the germline V gene. V was trimmed by 4 bases and J by 3 bases, leaving 6 bases between them. The CDR3 spells CASSPSDTEAFF. The CDR3 DNA follows: TGCGCCAGCAGCCCCTCGGACACTGAAGCTTTCTTT.

The chain recombines TRBV12-1 with TRBJ1-1; TRBD1 was called by the table and not checked on the DNA. TRBV12-1 is labeled a pseudogene. The CDR3 has 14 residues. The CDR3 reads CASSKGTGYTEAFF. DNA of the CDR3: TGTGCCAGCAGCAAGGGGACAGGGTACACTGAAGCTTTCTTT.

This clone has a handful of counts. This chain uses TRBV4-2 with TRBJ1-2, with D maybe TRBD1 (5 bases). Trimming removed 1 base from V and 7 bases from J, with 16 bases in between. Per the germline V gene, CDR1 is LGHNA and CDR2 is YNFKEQ. This CDR3 spans 15 amino acids. The CDR3 sequence is CASSQVGRVSSGYTF. The CDR3 DNA sequence: TGTGCCAGCAGCCAAGTCGGCAGGGTATCTTCTGGCTACACCTTC.

V and J are TRBV4-1 and TRBJ1-4; 7 positions match TRBD1. This CDR3 has 16 amino acids. The germline V gene encodes CDR1 MGHRA and CDR2 YSYEKL. J lost 8 bases, V lost 0 bases, and 9 bases had no gene match. This chain's CDR3 is CASSQDLTGAGEKLFF. CDR3 coding DNA: TGCGCCAGCAGCCAAGATCTCACAGGGGCGGGAGAAAAACTGTTTTTT.

V usage is TRBV7-2 and J usage is TRBJ1-6; D gene unclear. Trimming pared 2 bases from V and 6 bases from J, leaving 11 bases between. The CDR3 loop spans 15 amino acids. In germline, CDR1 is SGHTA, CDR2 FQGNSA. The CDR3 here is CASSLRTETNSPLHF. The CDR3 bases are TGTGCCAGCAGCTTAAGAACAGAAACTAATTCACCCCTCCACTTT.

The count of this clone is one. This CDR3 is also generated by other DNA sequences in the sample. This rearrangement joins TRBV10-3 to TRBJ1-1, with D unclear. V lost 3 bases, J lost 2 bases, and 7 bases lay in between. There are 13 residues in the CDR3. Germline values: CDR1 ENHRY, CDR2 SYGVKD. The CDR3 loop reads CAISDSGNTEAFF. The CDR3 DNA is TGTGCCATCAGTGACTCGGGTAACACTGAAGCTTTCTTT.

The DNA of the CDR3 is TGTGCCAGTCCCCCCATAAAAATAGCGGGGTTTAGCACAGATACGCAGTATTTT. Translating it yields CASPPIKIAGFSTDTQYF. The chain links TRBV19 to TRBJ2-3; 8 positions match TRBD2. The germline CDR1 and CDR2 sequences are LNHDA and SQIVND (reference sequence). The J segment lost 0 bases and the V segment lost 8 bases, leaving 16 bases of the junction unmatched. This CDR3 contains 18 residues.

This chain connects TRBV6-5 to TRBJ1-6; TRBD1 might be the D (6 bases). Germline V lookup: CDR1 MNHEY, CDR2 SVGAGI. The CDR3 sequence is 16 residues long. V was trimmed by 4 bases and J by 2 bases, leaving 12 bases between them. The CDR3 DNA sequence: TGTGCCAGCAGTTGGGCACAGGGCCCCTATAATTCACCCCTCCACTTT. It specifies CASSWAQGPYNSPLHF.

The V call is TRBV7-2, the J call TRBJ2-2; a weak D match, TRBD1 (5 bases). The V gene's germline CDR1 is SGHTA and CDR2 FQGNSA. V gave up 1 base and J gave up 5 bases, with 14 bases separating them. This CDR3 is built from 16 residues. CDR3 nucleotide sequence: TGTGCCAGCAGCTTAGGGGGTGGACATACAACCGGGGAGCTGTTTTTT. Translated: CASSLGGGHTTGELFF.